These 31 T cell receptor beta chains share one sample of origin, sequenced in a study of blood T cell repertoires in COVID-19. Repertoires were generated with immunoSEQ multiplex PCR, while TCRdb's copy carries only in-frame clones and drops some. In the table there are 140,000 or so clones, 65% to 80% of which are singletons. Material for sequencing was peripheral blood. Receptor source: a man in his fifties with acute or convalescent COVID-19.

The gene calls are TRBV19 and TRBJ2-3; 8 bases map to TRBD1. After removal of 6 bases from V and 3 bases from J, the junction contained 8 bases not matched to a gene. Germline-derived CDR1 and CDR2 are LNHDA and SQIVND (reference sequence). The CDR3 sequence is 15 residues long. The CDR3 reads CASSLQGARTDTQYF. The CDR3 bases are TGTGCCAGTAGCCTCCAGGGGGCTCGAACAGATACGCAGTATTTT.

This chain links TRBV5-5 with TRBJ1-5; 8 nucleotides line up with TRBD1. The CDR3 length is 15 residues. Germline V gene data show CDR1 as SGHKS and CDR2 as YYEKEE (reference sequence). The V and J ends lost 4 bases and 3 bases, in that order; junction bases with no gene match: 6. CDR3: CASSKGQGNNQPQHF. DNA of the CDR3: TGTGCCAGCAGCAAAGGACAGGGAAACAATCAGCCCCAGCATTTT.

This chain joins TRBV18 and TRBJ2-2; D remains unclear. The CDR3 spans 13 residues. Germline CDR1 KGHSH, CDR2 LQKENI. The V end was cut by 5 bases, the J end by 1 base, with 5 bases between. The chain's CDR3 is CASSGLNTGELFF. The CDR3 bases are TGTGCCAGCTCAGGGCTGAACACCGGGGAGCTGTTTTTT.

The chain joins TRBV28 to TRBJ2-3; TRBD2 matches at 10 bases. Looked up from germline, CDR1 is MDHEN and CDR2 is SYDVKM. V gave up 3 bases and J gave up 1 base; unmatched junction bases: 7. The CDR3 extends over 17 amino acids. The CDR3 protein is CASSFWRGTSGTDTQYF. The CDR3 DNA follows: TGTGCCAGCAGTTTTTGGAGGGGGACTAGCGGCACAGATACGCAGTATTTT.

This chain connects TRBV30 to TRBJ2-7, with D uncertain. The germline V and J ends were trimmed by 3 bases and 10 bases, with 10 bases remaining between them. The germline V gene encodes CDR1 GTSNPN and CDR2 SVGIG (reference sequence). The CDR3 runs 10 residues. As DNA, the CDR3 is TGTGCCTGGAGGACTCAAGGACAGTACGTC. It is translated as CAWRTQGQYV.

The V and J genes are TRBV10-3 and TRBJ1-2; D gene ambiguous. CDR3 length: 13 amino acids. Germline CDR1 reads ENHRY; CDR2 reads SYGVKD. Trimming cost V 4 bases and J 8 bases, with 14 bases left between them. CDR3 bases: TGTGCCATCAGTGGGGCTTCGGAATGGGGCTACACCTTC. Protein sequence: CAISGASEWGYTF.

The chain joins TRBV3-1 (or the pseudogene TRBV3-2) to TRBJ2-7; D is possibly TRBD1 (7 bases). The CDR3 runs to 15 residues. V was clipped by 4 bases and J by 4 bases, with 17 bases between them. Germline lookup yields CDR1 LGHDT and CDR2 YNNKEL (reference sequence). CDR3 coding DNA: TGTGCCAGCAGCCGGGGGGCAGGGGGACGGTACGAGCAGTACTTC. This gives the protein CASSRGAGGRYEQYF.

V gene TRBV7-6 combines with J gene TRBJ2-5; TRBD2 aligns across 13 bases. CDR1 is SGHVS, CDR2 FNYEAQ, per germline. The CDR3 consists of 15 residues. The V segment lost 3 bases and the J segment 5 bases; nucleotides outside the gene matches: 3. The CDR3 loop is CASSLGTSGDETQYF. The CDR3 region has the DNA TGTGCCAGCAGCTTGGGGACTAGCGGGGATGAGACCCAGTACTTC.

V and J are TRBV5-8 and TRBJ2-1, with 9 bases fitting TRBD1. Germline lookup yields CDR1 SGHTS and CDR2 YDEGEE. CDR3 length: 16 residues. The J segment lost 4 bases and the V segment lost 0 bases, leaving 5 bases of the junction unmatched. CDR3 sequence: CASSLVGQGRYNEQFF. The CDR3, as DNA: TGTGCCAGCAGCTTGGTGGGACAGGGACGTTACAATGAGCAGTTCTTC. The full variable domain, in which reference TRBV5-8 and TRBJ2-1 provide the parts outside the CDR3, is EAGVTQSPTHLIKTRGQQATLRCSPISGHTSVYWYQQALGLGLQFLLWYDEGEERNRGNFPPRFSGRQFPNYSSELNVNALELEDSALYLCASSLVGQGRYNEQFFGPGTRLTVL.

CDR3 amino acids: CASSPWNQGSDSPLHF. CDR3 coding DNA: TGTGCCAGCTCACCATGGAATCAGGGGAGTGATTCACCCCTCCACTTT. V usage is TRBV18 and J usage is TRBJ1-6; D might be TRBD1 (6 bases). This CDR3 spans 16 amino acids. Trimming cost V 2 bases and J 8 bases, with 16 bases left between them. Germline V gene lookup returns CDR1 KGHSH and CDR2 LQKENI.

V gene TRBV30 combines with J gene TRBJ1-1; no clear D gene. The CDR3 is 14 amino acids. Germline CDR1 reads GTSNPN; CDR2 reads SVGIG (reference sequence). Trimming took off 3 bases at V and 0 bases at J, with 11 bases between the two ends. CDR3 nucleotide sequence: TGTGCCTGGAGGCCAAACCGGGTGAACACTGAAGCTTTCTTT. Amino acids: CAWRPNRVNTEAFF.

The rearrangement links TRBV2 to TRBJ2-6; no definite D call. Germline V lookup: CDR1 SNHLY, CDR2 FYNNEI. This CDR3 has 16 residues. Trimming pared 1 base from V and 0 bases from J, leaving 7 bases between. In DNA, the CDR3 is TGTGCCAGCAGTGAAGATAGAGGCTCTGGGGCCAACGTCCTGACTTTC. Translating it yields CASSEDRGSGANVLTF.

This rearrangement joins TRBV6-5 to TRBJ1-4, with D unresolved. The germline V gene encodes CDR1 MNHEY and CDR2 SVGAGI. V gave up 6 bases and J gave up 10 bases, with 12 bases separating them. The CDR3 has 12 amino acids. Here the CDR3 reads CASRTEVGKLFF. CDR3 coding DNA: TGTGCCAGCAGGACTGAAGTTGGAAAACTGTTTTTT.

V is TRBV2 and J is TRBJ2-3; D may be TRBD2 (6 bases). Germline CDR1 is SNHLY and CDR2 is FYNNEI. The length of the CDR3 is 15 residues. V was pared by 7 bases and J by 2 bases, with 16 bases between. The DNA of the CDR3 is TGTGCCAGCACTGCCGGCCTAGCGTCCACAGATACGCAGTATTTT. Residues: CASTAGLASTDTQYF.

V gene TRBV30 combines with J gene TRBJ1-2; TRBD1 agrees at 7 bases. With V trimmed by 8 bases and J by 8 bases, 5 bases remained unmatched. Per germline, CDR1 GTSNPN and CDR2 SVGIG (reference sequence). The CDR3 contains 10 residues. The CDR3 DNA is TGTGCCGCCACAGGGGACGGCTACACCTTC. Translation gives CAATGDGYTF.

The chain links TRBV7-3 to TRBJ1-1; D is perhaps TRBD1 (6 bases). The germline CDR1 and CDR2 sequences are SGHTA and FQGTGA. This CDR3 spans 14 amino acids. V dropped 5 bases and J dropped 2 bases, with 12 bases sitting between them. For the CDR3, the DNA is TGTGCCAGCAGCCCTGAACAGGGTAACACTGAAGCTTTCTTT. The encoded protein is CASSPEQGNTEAFF.

The chain uses TRBV14 and TRBJ2-1; D ambiguous. The germline V gene encodes CDR1 SGHDN and CDR2 FVKESK. The CDR3 is made up of 13 amino acids. Trimming took off 1 base at V and 4 bases at J, with 5 bases between the two ends. The CDR3 nucleotides read TGTGCCAGCAGCCAAGTTCAGTACAATGAGCAGTTCTTC. Its protein is CASSQVQYNEQFF. Combining the CDR3 with reference TRBV14 and TRBJ2-1 gives the whole variable domain EAGVTQFPSHSVIEKGQTVTLRCDPISGHDNLYWYRRVMGKEIKFLLHFVKESKQDESGMPNNRFLAERTGGTYSTLKVQPAELEDSGVYFCASSQVQYNEQFFGPGTRLTVL.

The CDR3 spells CASKTASNQPQHF. CDR3 nucleotide sequence: TGTGCCAGTAAGACAGCTAGCAATCAGCCCCAGCATTTT. The chain uses TRBV19 and TRBJ1-5; D possibly corresponds to TRBD1 (5 bases). The CDR3 runs to 13 residues. V lost 7 bases, J lost 0 bases, and 7 bases lay in between. Germline CDR1 and CDR2: LNHDA and SQIVND (reference sequence).

There are a few counts of this clone. The chain is built from TRBV2 and TRBJ1-2; 7 positions agree with TRBD1. This CDR3 region has 13 residues. CDR1 SNHLY and CDR2 FYNNEI come from the germline V gene. The V and J ends lost 8 bases and 4 bases, in that order; junction bases with no gene match: 7. CDR3 bases: TGTGCCAGCGTACGGCAGGGGGTCTATGGCTACACCTTC. Translation: CASVRQGVYGYTF. Full variable domain (outside the CDR3, taken from reference TRBV2 and TRBJ1-2): EPEVTQTPSHQVTQMGQEVILRCVPISNHLYFYWYRQILGQKVEFLVSFYNNEISEKSEIFDDQFSVERPDGSNFTLKIRSTKLEDSAMYFCASVRQGVYGYTFGSGTRLTVV.

V usage is TRBV18 and J usage is TRBJ2-5; TRBD2 agrees at 9 bases. This CDR3 is built from 14 residues. Per the germline V gene, CDR1 is KGHSH and CDR2 is LQKENI. With 5 bases clipped from V and 5 bases from J, the junction kept 6 bases outside the gene matches. The chain's CDR3 is CASSEGLAPETQYF. In DNA, the CDR3 is TGTGCCAGCTCAGAGGGACTAGCTCCGGAGACCCAGTACTTC. The whole variable domain, filled in from reference TRBV18 and TRBJ2-5, reads NAGVMQNPRHLVRRRGQEARLRCSPMKGHSHVYWYRQLPEEGLKFMVYLQKENIIDESGMPKERFSAEFPKEGPSILRIQQVVRGDSAAYFCASSEGLAPETQYFGPGTRLLVL.

V and J are TRBV18 and TRBJ1-3, with TRBD1 matching 7 bases. After removal of 5 bases from V and 2 bases from J, the junction contained 12 bases not matched to a gene. The V gene's germline CDR1 is KGHSH and CDR2 LQKENI. The CDR3 runs to 17 residues. CDR3 protein: CASSSGSPGTAGNTIYF. Here the CDR3 DNA reads TGTGCCAGCTCATCGGGAAGTCCCGGGACAGCTGGAAACACCATATATTTT.

This rearrangement joins TRBV24-1 to TRBJ2-5; D might be TRBD2 (7 bases). The V end lost 3 bases, the J end lost 1 base, and 11 bases lay between the germline ends. CDR1 is KGHDR, CDR2 SFDVKD, per germline. The CDR3 totals 15 residues. The CDR3 reads CATSDIRGAQETQYF. The CDR3 DNA follows: TGTGCCACCAGTGATATTCGGGGGGCCCAAGAGACCCAGTACTTC.

This chain links TRBV5-5 with TRBJ1-2, with 7 nucleotides matching TRBD1. The CDR3 length is 15 residues. Germline CDR1 reads SGHKS; CDR2 reads YYEKEE (reference sequence). Trimming at V came to 8 bases and at J to 0 bases, leaving 10 bases not matched to a gene. This CDR3 is CASGETGSTNYGYTF. The CDR3, as DNA: TGTGCCAGTGGGGAGACAGGGAGTACTAACTATGGCTACACCTTC.

This clone has more than one count but fewer than ten. This chain connects TRBV7-7 to TRBJ2-5; D is unclear. Germline-derived CDR1 and CDR2 are SSHAT and FNYEAQ (reference sequence). Deletions cut 5 bases from V and 4 bases from J, with 5 bases between. CDR3 length: 11 residues. CDR3 DNA sequence: TGTGCCAGCAGCCCCCTAGAGACCCAGTACTTC. It encodes CASSPLETQYF.

V usage is TRBV10-3 and J usage is TRBJ2-2; D gene ambiguous. The V gene lost 3 bases and the J gene lost 0 bases, with 5 bases spanning the gap. The CDR3 has 14 residues. CDR1 ENHRY and CDR2 SYGVKD come from the germline V gene. CDR3 residues: CAISDTANTGELFF. The CDR3 DNA is TGTGCCATCAGTGATACGGCGAACACCGGGGAGCTGTTTTTT.

The chain combines TRBV11-2 with TRBJ2-2; 8 nucleotides match TRBD1. J gave up 6 bases and V 5 bases, and 5 bases lay outside the gene matches. Germline CDR1 reads SGHAT; CDR2 reads FQNNGV. The CDR3 runs 14 residues. The CDR3 region has the DNA TGTGCCAGCAGCGGTTTACAGGGGGCCGGGGAGCTGTTTTTT. It translates to CASSGLQGAGELFF.

This chain joins TRBV11-3 and TRBJ2-1; 8 nucleotides line up with TRBD1. The germline V gene has CDR1 SGHNT and CDR2 YENEEA. CDR3 length: 15 amino acids. Trimming took 4 bases from V and 3 from J; bases not matched to a gene: 5. For the CDR3, the DNA is TGTGCCAGCAGCTCGAGGACAGGGCTCTACAATGAGCAGTTCTTC. Its protein product is CASSSRTGLYNEQFF.

This clone was counted a single time. The V gene is TRBV27, the J gene TRBJ2-6; TRBD2 matches 8 bases. Germline trimming cut 6 bases from V and 1 base from J; bases unmatched to any gene: 2. The CDR3 runs to 15 residues. Germline V lookup: CDR1 MNHEY, CDR2 SMNVEV (reference sequence). CDR3: CASRPGGSGANVLTF. CDR3 DNA: TGTGCCAGCAGACCGGGGGGGTCTGGGGCCAACGTCCTGACTTTC.

This sequence joins TRBV6-1 and TRBJ1-5; D not resolved. The V end lost 0 bases, the J end lost 5 bases, and 8 bases lay between the germline ends. Germline V lookup: CDR1 MNHNS, CDR2 SASEGT. The CDR3 runs 14 residues. The CDR3 nucleotides read TGTGCCAGCAGTGAAGCGGAGATCTATCAGCCCCAGCATTTT. Translated, it gives CASSEAEIYQPQHF.

This clone was picked up one time. This chain joins TRBV30 and TRBJ2-5; a weak D match, TRBD2 (5 bases). Trimming shortened V by 1 base and J by 7 bases, and 19 bases separated the two germline ends. This CDR3 region has 15 residues. The germline V gene encodes CDR1 GTSNPN and CDR2 SVGIG (reference sequence). Here the CDR3 reads CAWSEDGYGVGTQYF. DNA of the CDR3: TGTGCCTGGAGTGAAGACGGGTACGGGGTTGGGACCCAGTACTTC.

This chain joins TRBV9 and TRBJ1-6; 10 bases align to TRBD1. The CDR3 is 16 residues long. In germline, CDR1 is SGDLS, CDR2 YYNGEE. The ends lost 3 bases at V and 10 bases at J; junction bases unmatched: 10. CDR3 amino acids: CASSAPRGQGYSPLHF. CDR3 nucleotides: TGTGCCAGCAGCGCCCCGAGGGGACAGGGGTACTCACCCCTCCACTTT.